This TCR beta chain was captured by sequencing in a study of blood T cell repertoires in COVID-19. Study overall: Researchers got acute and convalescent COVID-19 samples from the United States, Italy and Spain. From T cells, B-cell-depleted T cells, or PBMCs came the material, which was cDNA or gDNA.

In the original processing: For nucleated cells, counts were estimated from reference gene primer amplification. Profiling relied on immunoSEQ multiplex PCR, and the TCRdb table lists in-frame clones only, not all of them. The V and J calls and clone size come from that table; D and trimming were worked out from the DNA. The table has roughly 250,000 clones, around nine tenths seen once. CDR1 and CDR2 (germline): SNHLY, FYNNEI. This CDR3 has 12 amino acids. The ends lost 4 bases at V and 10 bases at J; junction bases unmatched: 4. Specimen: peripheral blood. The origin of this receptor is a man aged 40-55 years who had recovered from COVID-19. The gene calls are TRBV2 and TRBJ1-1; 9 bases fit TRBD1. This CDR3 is CASSVTGQGAFF. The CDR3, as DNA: TGTGCCAGCAGTGTTACGGGACAGGGAGCTTTCTTT.